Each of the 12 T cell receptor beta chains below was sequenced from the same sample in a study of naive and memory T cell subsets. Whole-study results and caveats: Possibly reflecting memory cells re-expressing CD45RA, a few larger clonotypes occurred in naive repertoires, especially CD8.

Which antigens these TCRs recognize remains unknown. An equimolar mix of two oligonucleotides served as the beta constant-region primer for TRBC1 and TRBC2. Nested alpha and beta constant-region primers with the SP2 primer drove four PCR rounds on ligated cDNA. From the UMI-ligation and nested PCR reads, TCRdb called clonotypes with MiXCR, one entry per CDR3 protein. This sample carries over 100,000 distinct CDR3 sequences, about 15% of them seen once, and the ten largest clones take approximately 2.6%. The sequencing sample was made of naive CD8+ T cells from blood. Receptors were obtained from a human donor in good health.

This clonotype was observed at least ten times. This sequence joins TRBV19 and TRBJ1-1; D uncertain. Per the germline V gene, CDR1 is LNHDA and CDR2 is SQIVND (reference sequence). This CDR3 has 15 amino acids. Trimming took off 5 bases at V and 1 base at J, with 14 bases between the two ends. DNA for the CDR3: TGTGCCAGTAGTGCTTCTCGGGGTCGGAACACTGAAGCTTTCTTT. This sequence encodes CASSASRGRNTEAFF.

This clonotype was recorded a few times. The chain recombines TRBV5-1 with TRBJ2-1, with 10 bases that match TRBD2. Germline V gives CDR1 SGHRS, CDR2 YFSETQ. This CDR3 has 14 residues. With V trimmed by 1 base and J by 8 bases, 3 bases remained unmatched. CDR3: CASSLPSGSDEQFF. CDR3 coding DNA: TGCGCCAGCAGCTTGCCTAGCGGGAGCGATGAGCAGTTCTTC.

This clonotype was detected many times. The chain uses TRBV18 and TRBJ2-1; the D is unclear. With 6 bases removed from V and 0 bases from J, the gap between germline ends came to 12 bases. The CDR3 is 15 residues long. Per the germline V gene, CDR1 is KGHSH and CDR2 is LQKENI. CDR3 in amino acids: CASSPDSSSYNEQFF. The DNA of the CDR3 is TGTGCCAGCTCCCCAGACTCGAGCTCCTACAATGAGCAGTTCTTC.

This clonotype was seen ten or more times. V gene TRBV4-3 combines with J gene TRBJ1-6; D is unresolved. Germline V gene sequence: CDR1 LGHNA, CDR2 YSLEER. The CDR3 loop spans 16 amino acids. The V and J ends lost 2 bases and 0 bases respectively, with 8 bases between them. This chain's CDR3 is CASSQKTASYNSPLHF. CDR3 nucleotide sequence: TGCGCCAGCAGCCAAAAGACTGCCTCCTATAATTCACCCCTCCACTTT.

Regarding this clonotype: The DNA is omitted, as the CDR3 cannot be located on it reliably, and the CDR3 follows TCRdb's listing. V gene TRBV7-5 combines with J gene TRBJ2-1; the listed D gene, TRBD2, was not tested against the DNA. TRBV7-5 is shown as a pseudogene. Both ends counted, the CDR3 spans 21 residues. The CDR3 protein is CISVPEATEGVREGGPSEQFF.

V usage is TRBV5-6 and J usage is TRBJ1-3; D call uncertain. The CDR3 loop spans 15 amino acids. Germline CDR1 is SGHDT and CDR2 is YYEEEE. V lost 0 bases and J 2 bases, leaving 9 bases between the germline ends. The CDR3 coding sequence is TGTGCCAGCAGCTTGGTACGGGGAGCTGGAAACACCATATATTTT. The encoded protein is CASSLVRGAGNTIYF.

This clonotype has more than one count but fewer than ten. CDR3 DNA sequence: TGCAGCGTTGAGGGTTTCCTCTCCGAAGATACGCAGTATTTT. Amino acids: CSVEGFLSEDTQYF. This chain uses TRBV29-1 with TRBJ2-3; D is uncertain. The CDR3 runs to 14 residues. From germline, CDR1 is SQVTM and CDR2 ANQGSEA. The V end was cut by 3 bases, the J end by 5 bases, with 15 bases between.

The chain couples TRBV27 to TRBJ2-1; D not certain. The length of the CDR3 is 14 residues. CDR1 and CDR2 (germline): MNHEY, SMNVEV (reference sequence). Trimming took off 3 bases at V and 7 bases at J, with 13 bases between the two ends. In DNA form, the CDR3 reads TGTGCCAGCAGTTTCGGCAGCGTACTGAATGAGCAGTTCTTC. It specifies CASSFGSVLNEQFF.

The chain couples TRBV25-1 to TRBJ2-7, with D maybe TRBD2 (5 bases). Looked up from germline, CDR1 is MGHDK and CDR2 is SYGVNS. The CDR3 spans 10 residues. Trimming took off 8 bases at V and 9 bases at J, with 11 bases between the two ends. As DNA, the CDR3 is TGTGCCAGCGGGGAGTTTGGGCAGTACTTC. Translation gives CASGEFGQYF.

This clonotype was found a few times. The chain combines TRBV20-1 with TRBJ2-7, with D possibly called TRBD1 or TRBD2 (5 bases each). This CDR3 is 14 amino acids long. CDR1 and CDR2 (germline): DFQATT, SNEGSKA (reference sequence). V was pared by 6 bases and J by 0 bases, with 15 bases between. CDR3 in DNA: TGCAGTGCAACCTCAGAGGGGCCCTCCTACGAGCAGTACTTC. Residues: CSATSEGPSYEQYF.

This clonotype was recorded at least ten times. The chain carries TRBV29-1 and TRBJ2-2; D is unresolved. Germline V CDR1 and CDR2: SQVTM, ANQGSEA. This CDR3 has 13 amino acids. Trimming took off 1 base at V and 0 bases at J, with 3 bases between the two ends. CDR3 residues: CSVEAANTGELFF. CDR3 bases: TGCAGCGTTGAAGCAGCGAACACCGGGGAGCTGTTTTTT.

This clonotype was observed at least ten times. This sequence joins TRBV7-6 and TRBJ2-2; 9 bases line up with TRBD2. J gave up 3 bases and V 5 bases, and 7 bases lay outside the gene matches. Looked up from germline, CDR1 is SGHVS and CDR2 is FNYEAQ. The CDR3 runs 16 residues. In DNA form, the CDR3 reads TGTGCCAGCAGCCGTAGCGGGAGAGGGTACACCGGGGAGCTGTTTTTT. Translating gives CASSRSGRGYTGELFF.